Listed below are T cell receptor beta chains from one sample, sequenced in a study of T cell changes during pregnancy in multiple sclerosis. Produced via immunoSEQ multiplex PCR; TCRdb's table is partial and in-frame only. Of under 110,000 clones listed, around 93% are singletons. The starting material was peripheral blood, obtained after pregnancy. The source is a female donor with multiple sclerosis, enrolled in a pregnancy study. Both conserved end residues are part of each CDR3. Each record gives: J gene, clone size, V gene, D gene, CDR3 protein, CDR3 DNA. A D gene is named only where the DNA matches it firmly. Clone sizes are given selectively: once, few, many, or a class where the clone is expanded.

j_gene: TRBJ1-2
abundance: NA
v_gene: TRBV5-4
d_gene: TRBD1
CDR3aa: CASSSMAGGGYGYTF
CDR3nt: TGTGCCAGCAGCTCAATGGCAGGGGGCGGCTATGGCTACACCTTC

j_gene: TRBJ1-5
abundance: NA
v_gene: TRBV5-1
d_gene: TRBD1
CDR3aa: CASSLAGQGSGQPQHF
CDR3nt: TGCGCCAGCAGCTTGGCGGGACAGGGGTCCGGTCAGCCCCAGCATTTT

j_gene: TRBJ1-2
abundance: NA
v_gene: TRBV6-4
d_gene: TRBD1
CDR3aa: CASSVSWTGDVHGYTF
CDR3nt: TGTGCCAGCAGTGTTTCTTGGACAGGGGATGTACATGGCTACACCTTC

j_gene: TRBJ2-2
abundance: NA
v_gene: TRBV19
d_gene: TRBD2
CDR3aa: CASSSGSTGELFF
CDR3nt: TGTGCCAGTAGTAGCGGGAGCACCGGGGAGCTGTTTTTT

j_gene: TRBJ2-7
abundance: NA
v_gene: TRBV7-9
d_gene: NA
CDR3aa: CASSLLGGSYEQYF
CDR3nt: TGTGCCAGCAGCTTATTAGGGGGCTCCTACGAGCAGTACTTC

j_gene: TRBJ2-1
abundance: NA
v_gene: TRBV10-1
d_gene: TRBD1
CDR3aa: CASSNGTTGGYREQFF
CDR3nt: TGCGCCAGCTCCAATGGGACGACAGGGGGTTACCGTGAGCAGTTCTTC

j_gene: TRBJ1-2
abundance: NA
v_gene: TRBV2
d_gene: TRBD1
CDR3aa: CASSGTGDYGYTF
CDR3nt: TGTGCCAGCAGTGGGACAGGGGACTATGGCTACACCTTC

j_gene: TRBJ1-3
abundance: NA
v_gene: TRBV2
d_gene: NA
CDR3aa: CASSERRVYGNTIYF
CDR3nt: TGTGCCAGCAGTGAAAGGAGGGTGTACGGAAACACCATATATTTT

j_gene: TRBJ2-7
abundance: NA
v_gene: TRBV5-1
d_gene: NA
CDR3aa: CASSLDQGGPYEQYF
CDR3nt: TGCGCCAGCAGCTTAGACCAGGGGGGCCCCTACGAGCAGTACTTC

j_gene: TRBJ2-1
abundance: NA
v_gene: TRBV11-2
d_gene: TRBD1
CDR3aa: CASSQDGQGPYNEQFF
CDR3nt: TGTGCCAGCAGCCAGGATGGACAGGGGCCTTACAATGAGCAGTTCTTC

j_gene: TRBJ1-5
abundance: once
v_gene: TRBV2
d_gene: NA
CDR3aa: CASRPGTSGGNQPQHF
CDR3nt: TGTGCCAGCAGGCCCGGGACATCTGGGGGCAATCAGCCCCAGCATTTT

j_gene: TRBJ1-1
abundance: few
v_gene: TRBV28
d_gene: NA
CDR3aa: CASRAKNTEAFF
CDR3nt: TGTGCCAGCAGGGCCAAAAACACTGAAGCTTTCTTT

j_gene: TRBJ1-1
abundance: once
v_gene: TRBV29-1
d_gene: TRBD1
CDR3aa: CSVAQWTGENTEAFF
CDR3nt: TGCAGCGTTGCCCAATGGACAGGGGAGAACACTGAAGCTTTCTTT

j_gene: TRBJ2-1
abundance: NA
v_gene: TRBV30
d_gene: TRBD2
CDR3aa: CAWSPESSGTEQFF
CDR3nt: TGTGCCTGGAGTCCCGAATCCAGCGGGACCGAGCAGTTCTTC

j_gene: TRBJ1-4
abundance: NA
v_gene: TRBV5-1
d_gene: NA
CDR3aa: CASSLGTANEKLFF
CDR3nt: TGCGCCAGCAGCTTGGGGACAGCTAATGAAAAACTGTTTTTT

j_gene: TRBJ2-1
abundance: NA
v_gene: TRBV5-6
d_gene: NA
CDR3aa: CASSFSGRASVDEQFF
CDR3nt: TGTGCCAGCAGCTTTAGTGGTAGGGCTAGCGTTGATGAGCAGTTCTTC

j_gene: TRBJ1-5
abundance: NA
v_gene: TRBV29-1
d_gene: TRBD1
CDR3aa: CSVGQGENQPQHF
CDR3nt: TGCAGCGTTGGGCAGGGGGAAAATCAGCCCCAGCATTTT

j_gene: TRBJ2-1
abundance: NA
v_gene: TRBV5-1
d_gene: TRBD2
CDR3aa: CASSLFGGTSVDNEQFF
CDR3nt: TGCGCCAGCAGCTTGTTTGGCGGGACTAGCGTTGACAATGAGCAGTTCTTC